Here is one T cell receptor (beta chain) with its context. Ten or more counts support this clonotype. What this receptor recognizes is not known. No much larger clonotype is one base removed from it; base qualities were not supplied. The CDR3, cysteine through phenylalanine, is 14 amino acids long. CDR3 DNA only is kept here, 42 bases in frame from base 1. In the germline V gene, CDR1 corresponds to SGHRS and CDR2 to YFSETQ. V is shortened by 0 bases, J by 4 bases, and the region joining them spans 11 bases. This specimen belongs to a study of T-cell reconstitution after alpha-beta-depleted transplantation in children (dated by TCRdb to the mid-2010s). Regarding the study in general: T-cell immune reconstitution after TCRalphabeta/CD19-depleted allogeneic hematopoietic cell transplantation in children was quantitatively tracked in the study by means of TCR repertoire profiling. What the authors observed across the whole study: In some patients, high TCRbeta diversity at day 60 was attributed to recipient T cells and intrathymic progenitors that had survived conditioning. Over subsequent months, a decline in hyperexpanded clone frequencies was noted, and after one year, T-cell counts and TCRbeta diversity were mostly ascribed to newly produced T cells. About two months after transplant, the apparently early recovery of alphabetaT-cell counts reportedly depended on just several hundred clones that had expanded rapidly and came from non-depleted graft cells.

The sample's treatment or condition label, decoded: allogeneic hematopoietic cell transplantation with graft depleted of TCRalphabeta T cells and CD19 B cells. The transplant recipients were children given TCRalphabeta/CD19-depleted allogeneic hematopoietic cell grafts. Receptor libraries were prepared by PCR. The instrument was an Illumina HiSeq 2500. TCR libraries were prepared with molecular barcoding, using unique molecular identifiers to normalize TCRbeta repertoire quantification. Starting from the raw public reads, TCRdb applied fastp trimming at Q25, assembled clones with MiXCR and retained in-frame beta chains. Entries are consolidated by CDR3 protein sequence, retaining the most common genes and DNA. This sample gives 450,000 to 550,000 distinct CDR3 sequences in total; 9.5% to 12% of them show up just once. The top ten constitute approximately 14% of the sample.

Sequencing was performed on PBMCs, mostly from graft donor cells, taken 180 days after TCRalphabeta/CD19-depleted stem cell transplant. This sequence uses TRBV5-1 and TRBJ2-7; the best D guess is TRBD2, with 6 bases matching. The TCR originated in a female patient aged 2 to 10 who had a stem cell transplant for aplastic anemia, so the T cells may come from the graft donor. The CDR3 reads as follows: CASSLGGALYEQYF. The base sequence is TGCGCCAGCAGCTTGGGCGGGGCCCTATACGAGCAGTACTTC.